This T cell receptor (beta chain) was sequenced during a study of vaccination effects on CD4 cells after COVID-19. Study-level background: Two convalescent donors provided samples 16 days and one week before vaccination. General study findings and limits: New vaccine-induced clones were the main type among post-vaccine spike-reactive clones in convalescents. The study, lacking early post-infection timepoints, had few convalescent patients.

In the case of this clone: Its antigen is unidentified.

Germline CDR1 and CDR2: ENHRY and SYGVKD. J lost 7 bases, V lost 6 bases, and 8 bases had no gene match. The CDR3 has 14 residues. Assay used: immunoSEQ multiplex PCR; TCRdb lists only in-frame clones, some missing. Of 22,000 or so clones listed, about 80% are singletons. In the ViraFEST assay, antigen-specific CD4+ clonotypes were identified by expansion after peptide-pool stimulation. Following 10 days of culture, CD4+ T cells were isolated. The individual was infected with SARS-CoV-2 between March and December 2020, as confirmed by PCR. This TCR came from a human donor who had a prior SARS-CoV-2 infection. The chain carries TRBV10-3 and TRBJ1-5; 8 positions agree with TRBD1. This material consisted of CD4+ T cells from PBMCs cultured with a peptide pool, taken before COVID-19 vaccination. CDR3 DNA: TGTGCCATCAGACAGACAGGGGAGGGCCAGCCCCAGCATTTT. It translates to CAIRQTGEGQPQHF.